These 19 T cell receptor beta chains were all obtained from the same sample, sequenced in a study of T cell responses to AZD1222 COVID-19 vaccine. Only in-frame clones appear in the TCRdb table, and some are missing; sequencing was by immunoSEQ multiplex PCR. Of 100,000 to 120,000 clones in the sample, around 90% are singletons; the top ten hold approximately 3%. The input for sequencing was peripheral blood, taken on day 0 of AZD1222 vaccination. The receptors were gathered from an adult in good health.

The chain combines TRBV28 with TRBJ1-1; TRBD1 is a possible D gene (6 bases). CDR3 length: 12 amino acids. Between the trimmed V and J ends, which lost 3 bases and 8 bases, there was a span of 10 bases. Germline V CDR1 and CDR2: MDHEN, SYDVKM. Here the CDR3 reads CASSFRGAEAFF. In nucleotides, the CDR3 is TGTGCCAGCAGTTTCCGGGGGGCCGAAGCTTTCTTT. Full variable domain (rest looked up from reference TRBV28 and TRBJ1-1): DVKVTQSSRYLVKRTGEKVFLECVQDMDHENMFWYRQDPGLGLRLIYFSYDVKMKEKGDIPEGYSVSREKKERFSLILESASTNQTSMYLCASSFRGAEAFFGQGTRLTVV.

The chain combines TRBV28 with TRBJ1-1; D ambiguous. The germline V and J ends were trimmed by 5 bases and 8 bases, with 9 bases remaining between them. The CDR3 is 11 amino acids. Per germline, CDR1 MDHEN and CDR2 SYDVKM. CDR3 nucleotides: TGTGCCAGCAGTCCTACCGAGGAAGCTTTCTTT. Its translation is CASSPTEEAFF. Supplemented by reference TRBV28 and TRBJ1-1, the full variable domain reads DVKVTQSSRYLVKRTGEKVFLECVQDMDHENMFWYRQDPGLGLRLIYFSYDVKMKEKGDIPEGYSVSREKKERFSLILESASTNQTSMYLCASSPTEEAFFGQGTRLTVV.

This clone came up once. V is TRBV6-4 and J is TRBJ2-2, with 12 bases identical to TRBD2. Trimming removed 6 bases from V and 3 bases from J; junction bases left unmatched: 5. The length of the CDR3 is 16 residues. Germline V gene lookup returns CDR1 MRHNA and CDR2 SNTAGT. The CDR3, as DNA: TGTGCCAGCAGGGCACTAGCGGGGGGATACACCGGGGAGCTGTTTTTT. It translates to CASRALAGGYTGELFF.

The V call is TRBV5-6, the J call TRBJ2-7, with D unresolved. V lost 5 bases to trimming and J lost 2 bases, with 5 bases between them. The CDR3 spans 11 residues. The germline V gene encodes CDR1 SGHDT and CDR2 YYEEEE. The CDR3 protein is CASSRAYEQYF. The CDR3, as DNA: TGTGCCAGCAGTCGGGCCTACGAGCAGTACTTC.

V usage is TRBV4-3 and J usage is TRBJ2-2; 11 bases agree with TRBD2. V dropped 3 bases and J dropped 4; count of bases not matched to a gene: 7. This CDR3 contains 17 residues. The germline V gene encodes CDR1 LGHNA and CDR2 YSLEER. The CDR3 coding sequence is TGCGCCAGCAGCCAGGAACTAGCGGGGGACCTCACCGGGGAGCTGTTTTTT. Amino acids: CASSQELAGDLTGELFF.

This clone was counted once. V gene TRBV11-2 combines with J gene TRBJ2-7, with D perhaps TRBD1 (6 bases). This CDR3 is built from 12 residues. The germline V gene encodes CDR1 SGHAT and CDR2 FQNNGV. V was shortened by 6 bases and J by 3 bases, with 9 bases between the two germline ends. The CDR3 here is CASSKQGYEQYF. The DNA for the CDR3 is TGTGCCAGCAGTAAACAGGGCTACGAGCAGTACTTC.

V is TRBV13 and J is TRBJ2-2, with 15 bases aligning to TRBD2. Germline CDR1 and CDR2: PRHDT and FYEKMQ (reference sequence). The junction had 12 bases not matched to a gene; V was cut back by 5 bases and J by 5 bases. The CDR3 is made up of 19 amino acids. The CDR3 DNA follows: TGTGCCAGCAGCCCAGGACTAGCGGGAGGGCCGAGGAGAACCGGGGAGCTGTTTTTT. Its translation is CASSPGLAGGPRRTGELFF.

The CDR3 reads CASGPPNRRQGTNYGYTF. The CDR3 DNA reads as TGTGCCAGCGGCCCCCCCAACCGTCGACAGGGAACCAACTATGGCTACACCTTC. The chain carries TRBV7-8 and TRBJ1-2; TRBD1 aligns across 7 bases. J gave up 2 bases and V 8 bases, and 20 bases lay outside the gene matches. The germline gives CDR1 SGHVS, CDR2 FQNEAQ. The CDR3 runs to 18 residues.

V gene TRBV11-2 combines with J gene TRBJ2-1; TRBD2 matches 13 bases. The length of the CDR3 is 17 residues. Germline CDR1 SGHAT, CDR2 FQNNGV. With V trimmed by 4 bases and J by 7 bases, 10 bases remained unmatched. CDR3 in amino acids: CASSSRLAGGRGNEQFF. The CDR3 region has the DNA TGTGCCAGCAGCTCCCGACTAGCGGGGGGCCGGGGAAATGAGCAGTTCTTC.

The V and J genes are TRBV7-3 and TRBJ2-3, with D uncertain. The germline gives CDR1 SGHTA, CDR2 FQGTGA. The length of the CDR3 is 12 residues. Deletions cut 5 bases from V and 6 bases from J, with 9 bases between. The CDR3 DNA reads as TGTGCCAGCAGCCCGTCGAGGGATACGCAGTATTTT. Protein product: CASSPSRDTQYF.

The rearrangement uses TRBV9 and TRBJ1-1, with 9 nucleotides matching TRBD1. The CDR3 has 15 amino acids. Germline-derived CDR1 and CDR2 are SGDLS and YYNGEE. V lost 4 bases and J lost 3; bases outside the gene matches: 7. The CDR3 DNA reads as TGTGCCAGCAGCTTCCGGGACAGGGTGGACACTGAAGCTTTCTTT. It translates to CASSFRDRVDTEAFF. Full variable domain (outside the CDR3, taken from reference TRBV9 and TRBJ1-1): DSGVTQTPKHLITATGQRVTLRCSPRSGDLSVYWYQQSLDQGLQFLIQYYNGEERAKGNILERFSAQQFPDLHSELNLSSLELGDSALYFCASSFRDRVDTEAFFGQGTRLTVV.

The chain is built from TRBV28 and TRBJ1-2; 12 positions match TRBD1. The V gene end was trimmed by 8 bases and the J gene end by 5 bases; junction bases not matched to a gene: 6. The CDR3 spans 14 residues. Germline V gene lookup returns CDR1 MDHEN and CDR2 SYDVKM. The CDR3 coding sequence is TGTGCCAGCGGAGGGACAGGGGGCGGTTATGGCTACACCTTC. Translated, it gives CASGGTGGGYGYTF.

This clone has more than one count but fewer than ten. The CDR3 here is CASSDSVGGRGTQYF. CDR3 DNA sequence: TGTGCCAGCAGCGATAGCGTGGGAGGGCGTGGGACCCAGTACTTC. The V and J genes are TRBV5-6 and TRBJ2-5, with 7 nucleotides matching TRBD2. The CDR3 is 15 residues long. V dropped 4 bases and J dropped 7; count of bases not matched to a gene: 13. CDR1 is SGHDT and CDR2 is YYEEEE in the germline V gene.

The V and J genes are TRBV7-2 and TRBJ2-1; no firm D call. CDR3 length: 16 residues. Trimming removed 3 bases from V and 6 bases from J, with 18 bases in between. From germline, CDR1 is SGHTA and CDR2 FQGNSA. The CDR3 coding sequence is TGTGCCAGCAGCTTTCGCCCAGGCCAAGAACGCAATGAGCAGTTCTTC. It encodes CASSFRPGQERNEQFF.

The chain employs TRBV19 and TRBJ2-6; no firm D call. The CDR3 is 13 amino acids. Germline V gene sequence: CDR1 LNHDA, CDR2 SQIVND (reference sequence). V was pared by 6 bases and J by 4 bases, with 7 bases between. CDR3 DNA: TGTGCCAGTAGGGCCCCCGGGGCCAACGTCCTGACTTTC. Translation: CASRAPGANVLTF.

The rearrangement uses TRBV3-1 (or the pseudogene TRBV3-2) and TRBJ2-3; TRBD2 is a possible D gene (7 bases). Per germline, CDR1 LGHDT and CDR2 YNNKEL (reference sequence). The V gene lost 5 bases and the J gene lost 3 bases, with 18 bases spanning the gap. The CDR3 length is 16 residues. The CDR3: CASSYRRGGATDTQYF. CDR3 nucleotides: TGTGCCAGCAGCTATCGTAGGGGGGGGGCGACAGATACGCAGTATTTT.

As for this clone: Other DNA variants within this sample encode the same CDR3. This chain connects TRBV12-3 or TRBV12-4 to TRBJ1-1; D uncertain. Trimming cost V 0 bases and J 11 bases, with 13 bases left between them. This CDR3 spans 13 amino acids. The CDR3: CASSLAGRAEAFF. CDR3 coding DNA: TGTGCCAGCAGTTTAGCGGGAAGGGCAGAGGCTTTCTTT.

V and J are TRBV3-1 (or the pseudogene TRBV3-2) and TRBJ2-5, with D hard to call. The CDR3 sequence is 15 residues long. V shed 3 bases and J shed 2 bases, with 13 bases lying between them. Germline assignment: CDR1 LGHDT and CDR2 YNNKEL (reference sequence). The CDR3 loop is CASSQDATQQETQYF. CDR3 bases: TGTGCCAGCAGCCAGGATGCGACTCAGCAAGAGACCCAGTACTTC.

The rearrangement links TRBV5-6 to TRBJ2-1; the D gene is possibly TRBD1 (5 bases). V was clipped by 6 bases and J by 14 bases, with 18 bases between them. Germline lookup yields CDR1 SGHDT and CDR2 YYEEEE. CDR3 length equals 12 residues. For the CDR3, the DNA is TGTGCCAGCACCTCCCTATCAGGGCGCAAGTTCTTC. Amino acids: CASTSLSGRKFF.